This TCR beta chain appears in the sequencing data of a study of blood T cell repertoires in COVID-19. Trimming cost V 1 base and J 5 bases; bases outside gene matches: 14. This CDR3 spans 18 amino acids. From germline, CDR1 is SGHTA and CDR2 FQGNSA. Per the authors' pipeline: Amplifying reference gene primers gave estimates of nucleated cell counts. Repertoires were generated with immunoSEQ multiplex PCR, while TCRdb's copy carries only in-frame clones and drops some. D and trimming come from the DNA, and the V and J calls and clone size come from that table. The profile shows 200,000 to 250,000 clones, around 86% of them singletons.

The sequence was collected from a woman aged 45-65 years with acute COVID-19. Sequencing used PBMCs or T cells enriched from blood (not recorded which). The rearrangement uses TRBV7-2 and TRBJ2-5; 9 nucleotides match TRBD2. In DNA form, the CDR3 reads TGTGCCAGCAGCTTAGTGGGTGGTCTTAGCGGGGGATTTGAGACCCAGTACTTC. As protein: CASSLVGGLSGGFETQYF.